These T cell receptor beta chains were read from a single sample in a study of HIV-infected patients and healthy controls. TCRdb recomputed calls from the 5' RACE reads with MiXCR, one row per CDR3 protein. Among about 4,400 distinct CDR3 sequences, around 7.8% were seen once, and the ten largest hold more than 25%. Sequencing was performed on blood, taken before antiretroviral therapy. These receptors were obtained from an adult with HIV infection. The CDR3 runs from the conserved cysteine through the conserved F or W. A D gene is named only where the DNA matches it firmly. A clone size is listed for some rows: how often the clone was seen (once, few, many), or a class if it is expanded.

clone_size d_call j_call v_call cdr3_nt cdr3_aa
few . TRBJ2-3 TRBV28 TGTGCCAGCAGTTTATCTGCCTGGGATACGCAGTATTTT CASSLSAWDTQYF
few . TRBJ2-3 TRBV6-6 TGTGCCAGCAGTTACTTACTTACAACCCAGTATTTT CASSYLLTTQYF
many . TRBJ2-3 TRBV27 TGTGCCAGCAGTTTATCTGTGGGAGTAGGGACAGATACGCAGTATTTT CASSLSVGVGTDTQYF
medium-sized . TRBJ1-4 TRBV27 TGTGCCAGCAGTCCTCTATGGACTAATGAAAAACTGTTTTTT CASSPLWTNEKLFF
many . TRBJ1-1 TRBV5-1 TGCGCCAGCAGTTTAGACCCTAAATTGAACACTGAAGCTTTCTTT CASSLDPKLNTEAFF
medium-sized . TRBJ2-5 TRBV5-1 TGCGCCAGCAGCTTCATTAACGTAGCGGGGGACAGGAAGGAGACCCAGTACTTC CASSFINVAGDRKETQYF
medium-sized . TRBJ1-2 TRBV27 TGTGCCAGCAGTACTACCCGAGGAGCCTACTATGGCTACACCTTC CASSTTRGAYYGYTF
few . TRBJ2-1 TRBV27 TGTGCCAGCAGTTTGCCGGGGTTTTACAATGAGCAGTTCTTC CASSLPGFYNEQFF
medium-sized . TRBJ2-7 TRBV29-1 TGCAGCGGACCCCAACTCCAAGCGTCCGAGCAGTACTTC CSGPQLQASEQYF
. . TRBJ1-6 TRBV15 TGTGCCACCAGCAGAGGCGAGGGGCAAGGGAATTCACCCCTCCACTTT CATSRGEGQGNSPLHF
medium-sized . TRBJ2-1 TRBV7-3 TGTGCCAGCAGCTTAGGGGTTGAGCAGTTCTTC CASSLGVEQFF
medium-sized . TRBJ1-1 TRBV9 TGTGCCAGCAGCGTCTATGGACAGGAAGCTTTCTTT CASSVYGQEAFF
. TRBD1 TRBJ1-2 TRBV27 TGTGCCAGCAGGGTGACAGGGGGCGCTTCTGGCTACACCTTC CASRVTGGASGYTF
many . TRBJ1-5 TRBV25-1 TGTGCCAGCAGTTGGGGCAATCAGCCCCAGCATTTT CASSWGNQPQHF
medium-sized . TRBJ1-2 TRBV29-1 TGCAGCGCGTCCGACGACAGGAACGGCTACACCTTC CSASDDRNGYTF
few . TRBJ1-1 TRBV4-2 TGTGCCAGCAGCCTTACCGACATACAGAACACTGAAGCTTTCTTT CASSLTDIQNTEAFF
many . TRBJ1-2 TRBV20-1 TGCAGTGCTAGAGTCACAGGGTCCCATGGCTACACCTTC CSARVTGSHGYTF
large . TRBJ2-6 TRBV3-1 TGTGCCAGCAGCCCGCAGGGGCTCTCTGGGGCCAACGTCCTGACTTTC CASSPQGLSGANVLTF
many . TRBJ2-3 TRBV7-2 TGTGCCAGTGAAGGGACGGTAAGCACAGATACGCAGTATTTT CASEGTVSTDTQYF
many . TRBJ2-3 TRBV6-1 TGTGCCAGCAACCCGGGCGACACGACAGATACGCAGTATTTT CASNPGDTTDTQYF
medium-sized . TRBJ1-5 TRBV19 TGTGCCAGTAGTATTCCGGGGCAGGGAGGCAATCAGCCCCAGCATTTT CASSIPGQGGNQPQHF
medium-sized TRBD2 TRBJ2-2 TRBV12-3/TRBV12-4 TGTGCCAGCAGAACCTCTAGCGGGATAAAGGGCACCGGGGAGCTGTTTTTT CASRTSSGIKGTGELFF
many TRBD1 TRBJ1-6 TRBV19 TGTGCCAGTGCCCACGACGGGACAGACAATTCACCCCTCCACTTT CASAHDGTDNSPLHF
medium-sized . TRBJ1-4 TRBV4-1 TGCGCCAGCAGTACAGGGACCCCAACTAATGAAAAACTGTTTTTT CASSTGTPTNEKLFF
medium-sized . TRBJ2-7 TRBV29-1 TGCAGCGTGGGGGGCTACGGTCCCCACGAGCAGTACTTC CSVGGYGPHEQYF
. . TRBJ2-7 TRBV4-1 TGCGCCAGCAGCCAAGTACAGGAATCCGAGCAGTACTTC CASSQVQESEQYF
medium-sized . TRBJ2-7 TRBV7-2 TGTGCCAGCAGCTTACAGGGACCCTACGAGCAGTACTTC CASSLQGPYEQYF
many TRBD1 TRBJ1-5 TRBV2 TGTGCCAGCGTAGACAGGGGAGGCGATCAGCCCCAGCATTTT CASVDRGGDQPQHF
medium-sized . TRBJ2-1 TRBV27 TGTGCCAGCAGCCGGTCACCGTACAATGAGCAGTTCTTC CASSRSPYNEQFF
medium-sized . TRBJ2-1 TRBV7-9 TGTGCCAGCAGTCGGTCCAACAATGAGCAGTTCTTC CASSRSNNEQFF
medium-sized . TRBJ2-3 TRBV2 TGTGCCAGCAGAGAAAGGTGGGCAGATACGCAGTATTTT CASRERWADTQYF
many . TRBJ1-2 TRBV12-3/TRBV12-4 TGTGCCAGCAGTTATAGTGTGGAAGGCTACACCTTC CASSYSVEGYTF
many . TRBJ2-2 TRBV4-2 TGTGCCAGCAGCCAAGATAGTCAGCGAGCTTACACCGGGGAGCTGTTTTTT CASSQDSQRAYTGELFF
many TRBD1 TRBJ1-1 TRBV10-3 TGTGCCATCACGAAGGAAGGACAGGGGACTGAAGCTTTCTTT CAITKEGQGTEAFF
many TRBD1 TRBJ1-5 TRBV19 TGTGCCAGTAGTTATGGAGACAGGGAAGGTTGGCCCCAGCATTTT CASSYGDREGWPQHF
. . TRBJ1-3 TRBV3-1 TGTGCCAGCAGCCAAGACCCAGCGGGTCTTTTTGGAAACACCATATATTTT CASSQDPAGLFGNTIYF
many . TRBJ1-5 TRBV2 TGTGCCAGCACCCGACATAGCAATCAGCCCCAGCATTTT CASTRHSNQPQHF
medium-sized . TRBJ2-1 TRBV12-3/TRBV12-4 TGTGCCAGCACCCTTAATCTCTACAATGAGCAGTTCTTC CASTLNLYNEQFF
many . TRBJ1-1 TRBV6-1 TGTGCCAGCCCCCGTAGAGGGAGCACTGAAGCTTTCTTT CASPRRGSTEAFF
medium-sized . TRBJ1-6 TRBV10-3 TGTGCCTCTGCTTTTGAGGGCTTTAATTCACCCCTCCACTTT CASAFEGFNSPLHF
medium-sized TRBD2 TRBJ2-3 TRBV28 TGTGCCAGCAGTTTATTGGCTAGCGGGAGCCCAGATACGCAGTATTTT CASSLLASGSPDTQYF
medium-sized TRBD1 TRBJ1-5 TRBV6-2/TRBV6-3 TGTGCCAGCAGTGGGACAGGGGGCGACCAGCCCCAGCATTTT CASSGTGGDQPQHF
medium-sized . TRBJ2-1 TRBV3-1 TGTGCCAGCAGCCAAGAAGGGGCGCGAAATGAGCAGTTCTTC CASSQEGARNEQFF
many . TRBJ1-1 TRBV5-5 TGTGCCAGCAGCTTGAATCTGAACACTGAAGCTTTCTTT CASSLNLNTEAFF
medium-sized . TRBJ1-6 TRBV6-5 TGTGCCAGCAGTTCCCAGGGTCGGAATTCACCCCTCCACTTT CASSSQGRNSPLHF
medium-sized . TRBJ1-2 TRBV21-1 TGTGCCAGCAGCCCCCGTGGGGATAACTATGGCTACACCTTC CASSPRGDNYGYTF
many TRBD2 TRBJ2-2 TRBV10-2 TGCGCCAGCACGACCGGGAGGAGCACCGGGGAGCTGTTTTTT CASTTGRSTGELFF
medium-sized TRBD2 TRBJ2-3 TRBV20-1 TGCAGTGCTAATCTAATTGCCAGCGGGAGCCCAGATACGCAGTATTTT CSANLIASGSPDTQYF
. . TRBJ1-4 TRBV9 TGTGCCAGCAGCCCCAACATGAGGGGAACAACTAATGAAAAACTGTTTTTT CASSPNMRGTTNEKLFF
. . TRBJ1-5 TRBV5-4 TGTGCCAGCAGCCTGGGGGGAGACAATGGCAATCAGCCCCAGCATTTT CASSLGGDNGNQPQHF
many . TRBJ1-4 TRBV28 TGTGCCAGCAGTCCTCAGGGTTTGTCCGATGAAAAACTGTTTTTT CASSPQGLSDEKLFF